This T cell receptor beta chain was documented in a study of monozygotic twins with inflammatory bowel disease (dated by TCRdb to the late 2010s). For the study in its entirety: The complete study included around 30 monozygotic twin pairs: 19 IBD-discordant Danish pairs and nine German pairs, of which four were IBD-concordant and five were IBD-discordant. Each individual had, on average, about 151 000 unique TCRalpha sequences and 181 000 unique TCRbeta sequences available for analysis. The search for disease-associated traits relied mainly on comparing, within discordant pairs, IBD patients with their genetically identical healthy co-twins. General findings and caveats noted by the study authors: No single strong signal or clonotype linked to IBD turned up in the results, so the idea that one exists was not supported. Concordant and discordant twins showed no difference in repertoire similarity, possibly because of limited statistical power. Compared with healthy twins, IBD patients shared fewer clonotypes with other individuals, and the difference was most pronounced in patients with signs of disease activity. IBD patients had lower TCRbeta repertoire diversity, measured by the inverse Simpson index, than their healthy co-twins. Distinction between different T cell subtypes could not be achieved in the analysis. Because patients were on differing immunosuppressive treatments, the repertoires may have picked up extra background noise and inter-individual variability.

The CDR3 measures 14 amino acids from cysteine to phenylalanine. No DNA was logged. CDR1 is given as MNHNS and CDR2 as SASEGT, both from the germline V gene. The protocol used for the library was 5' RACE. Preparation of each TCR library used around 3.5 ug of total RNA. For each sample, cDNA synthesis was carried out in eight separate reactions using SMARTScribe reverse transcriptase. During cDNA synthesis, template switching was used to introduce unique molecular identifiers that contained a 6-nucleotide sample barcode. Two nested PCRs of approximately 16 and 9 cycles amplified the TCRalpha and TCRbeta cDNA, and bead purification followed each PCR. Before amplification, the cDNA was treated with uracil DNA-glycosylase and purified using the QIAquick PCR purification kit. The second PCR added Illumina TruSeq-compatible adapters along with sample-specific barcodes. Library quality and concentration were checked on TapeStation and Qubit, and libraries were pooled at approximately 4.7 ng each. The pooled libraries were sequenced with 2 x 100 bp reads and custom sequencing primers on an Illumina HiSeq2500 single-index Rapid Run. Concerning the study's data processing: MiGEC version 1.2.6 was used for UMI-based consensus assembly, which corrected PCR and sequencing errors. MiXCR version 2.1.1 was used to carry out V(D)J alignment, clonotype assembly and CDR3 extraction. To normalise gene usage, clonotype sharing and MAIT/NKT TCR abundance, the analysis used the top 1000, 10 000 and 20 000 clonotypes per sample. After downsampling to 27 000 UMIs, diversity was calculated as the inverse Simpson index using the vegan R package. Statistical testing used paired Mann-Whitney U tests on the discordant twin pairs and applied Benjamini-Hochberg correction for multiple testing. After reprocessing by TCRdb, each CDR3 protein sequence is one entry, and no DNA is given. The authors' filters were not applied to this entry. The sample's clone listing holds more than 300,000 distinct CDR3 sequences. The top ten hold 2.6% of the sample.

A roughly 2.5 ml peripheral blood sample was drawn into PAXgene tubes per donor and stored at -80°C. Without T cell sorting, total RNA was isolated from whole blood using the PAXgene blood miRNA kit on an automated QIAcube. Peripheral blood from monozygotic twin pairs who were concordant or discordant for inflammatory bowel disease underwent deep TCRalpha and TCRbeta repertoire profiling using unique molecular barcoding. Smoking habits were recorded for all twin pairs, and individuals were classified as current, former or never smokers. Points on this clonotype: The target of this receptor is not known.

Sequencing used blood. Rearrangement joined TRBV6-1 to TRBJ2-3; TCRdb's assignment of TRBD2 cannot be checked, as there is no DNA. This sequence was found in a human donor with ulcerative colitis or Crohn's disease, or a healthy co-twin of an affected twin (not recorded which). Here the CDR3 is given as CGSRGLAARDTQYF.